These 25 T cell receptor beta chains came from one sample sequenced in a study of vaccination and CD4 T cells after COVID-19. Once obtained from cultured CD4+ T cells, the DNA was sequenced using the Oncomine TCR Beta short-read assay. Extraction of genomic DNA was performed on cultured CD4+ T cells. TCRdb independently ran MiXCR on the PCR reads; one entry per CDR3 protein. The table records over 9,500 distinct CDR3 sequences, less than 35% of them present only once. Which antigens these TCRs recognize remains unknown. The treatment here: approximately 11-day PBMC culture with coronavirus spike peptide pools or control peptides (ViraFEST assay). Unexposed donor CD4+ T cells predated the COVID-19 pandemic, collected 2011-2018. Sequenced: CD4+ T cells from blood, cultured in vitro. These receptors all stem from a human donor in good health.

This clonotype appeared a few times. This chain connects TRBV4-3 to TRBJ1-1; D unresolved. In germline, CDR1 is LGHNA, CDR2 YSLEER. This CDR3 is 15 amino acids long. V lost 0 bases and J lost 12, with 20 bases in between. CDR3 amino acids: CASSQDARTEFRSFF. In nucleotides, the CDR3 is TGCGCCAGCAGCCAAGATGCCCGCACAGAATTTAGATCTTTCTTT.

The chain links TRBV7-2 to TRBJ2-7; 8 nucleotides line up with TRBD1. V shed 5 bases, J shed 0 bases, and the junction held 6 bases outside the gene matches. Per the germline V gene, CDR1 is SGHTA and CDR2 is FQGNSA. The CDR3 consists of 15 residues. CDR3 amino acids: CASSRDRGISYEQYF. As DNA, the CDR3 is TGTGCCAGCAGCCGCGACAGGGGCATCTCCTACGAGCAGTACTTC.

The chain carries TRBV20-1 and TRBJ2-3; the match to TRBD2 covers 9 bases. Germline lookup yields CDR1 DFQATT and CDR2 SNEGSKA (reference sequence). Unmatched junction bases numbered 10, after V lost 3 bases and J lost 3 bases. The CDR3 has 16 amino acids. In DNA form, the CDR3 reads TGCAGTGCTAGGTATACGGGGACTAGCTTGACAGATACGCAGTATTTT. This gives the protein CSARYTGTSLTDTQYF.

The genes are TRBV28 and TRBJ1-2, with a possible D match to TRBD1 (5 bases). The CDR3 runs to 16 residues. Germline assignment: CDR1 MDHEN and CDR2 SYDVKM. V gave up 8 bases and J gave up 8 bases, with 27 bases separating them. The CDR3 spells CASCFPTGGLSLGYTF. CDR3 DNA: TGTGCCAGCTGCTTCCCCACGGGGGGACTCTCACTAGGCTACACCTTC.

The chain couples TRBV12-3 or TRBV12-4 to TRBJ2-5; D is perhaps TRBD1 (5 bases). The V and J ends lost 3 bases and 5 bases respectively, with 10 bases between them. The CDR3 sequence is 13 residues long. CDR3 sequence: CASSLGRAETQYF. The CDR3 nucleotides are TGTGCCAGCAGTTTGGGCAGGGCTGAGACCCAGTACTTC.

The sample holds a few counts of this clonotype. The V call is TRBV6-1, the J call TRBJ1-5; D possibly corresponds to TRBD1 (6 bases). The CDR3 extends over 15 amino acids. Trimming pared 1 base from V and 5 bases from J, leaving 12 bases between. Germline CDR1 is MNHNS and CDR2 is SASEGT. The DNA for the CDR3 is TGTGCCAGCAGTGAAGGGGGAGGACAGCATCAGCCCCAGCATTTT. This sequence encodes CASSEGGGQHQPQHF.

Only a few counts were recorded for this clonotype. The genes are TRBV25-1 and TRBJ2-7, with D perhaps matching TRBD1 (6 bases). CDR1 is MGHDK and CDR2 is SYGVNS in the germline V gene. Trimming pared 1 base from V and 1 base from J, leaving 11 bases between. This CDR3 has 15 residues. The chain's CDR3 is CASSEWTVPSYEQYF. The DNA for the CDR3 is TGTGCCAGCAGTGAATGGACAGTCCCTTCCTACGAGCAGTACTTC.

This clonotype has more than one count but fewer than ten. The CDR3 here is CAWIPDADYGYTF. DNA of the CDR3: TGTGCCTGGATCCCGGACGCGGACTATGGCTACACCTTC. The rearrangement links TRBV30 to TRBJ1-2; D ambiguous. This CDR3 comprises 13 residues. With 4 bases removed from V and 3 bases from J, the gap between germline ends came to 12 bases. The germline gives CDR1 GTSNPN, CDR2 SVGIG (reference sequence).

The CDR3 region has the DNA TGTGCCAGCAGTTCGATGAGGGCAGATACGCAGTATTTT. Encoded protein: CASSSMRADTQYF. This rearrangement joins TRBV27 to TRBJ2-3, with D tentatively TRBD2 (5 bases). The V gene's germline CDR1 is MNHEY and CDR2 SMNVEV (reference sequence). CDR3 length: 13 residues. Trimming stripped 4 bases from V and 4 bases from J, with 9 bases between.

The rearrangement joins TRBV7-2 to TRBJ1-5, with D possibly being TRBD1 (6 bases). The CDR3 spans 15 residues. In germline, CDR1 is SGHTA, CDR2 FQGNSA. With 1 base removed from V and 5 bases from J, the gap between germline ends came to 12 bases. The CDR3 protein is CASSLGRGMHQPQHF. The CDR3 bases are TGTGCCAGCAGCTTAGGTAGGGGGATGCATCAGCCCCAGCATTTT.

A few counts support this clonotype. The chain employs TRBV7-2 and TRBJ2-5; D remains unclear. V was cut by 5 bases and J by 5 bases, with 12 bases left in between. Germline V CDR1 and CDR2: SGHTA, FQGNSA. The CDR3 runs 13 residues. CDR3 sequence reads: CASSLSLGETQYF. Written as DNA, the CDR3 is TGTGCCAGCAGCCTGAGTCTCGGGGAGACCCAGTACTTC.

This clonotype was picked up a small number of times. The J gene is TRBJ2-3, the V gene TRBV10-3, with 10 bases lining up with TRBD2. Germline CDR1 reads ENHRY; CDR2 reads SYGVKD. Unmatched junction bases numbered 6, after V lost 0 bases and J lost 6 bases. This CDR3 contains 16 residues. The CDR3, as DNA: TGTGCCATCAGTGAGTCTGGTAGCGGGAGGAGTGATACGCAGTATTTT. Encoded protein: CAISESGSGRSDTQYF.

The chain joins TRBV7-2 to TRBJ1-5, with D tentatively TRBD1 (6 bases). Germline CDR1 and CDR2: SGHTA and FQGNSA. V shed 6 bases and J shed 8 bases, with 20 bases lying between them. This CDR3 region has 15 residues. CDR3: CASRTDRGGGEPQHF. The CDR3 bases are TGTGCCAGCAGGACGGACAGAGGGGGGGGTGAGCCCCAGCATTTT.

The V gene is TRBV28, the J gene TRBJ1-5; no clear D. The V end was cut by 6 bases, the J end by 5 bases, with 11 bases between. Germline CDR1 and CDR2: MDHEN and SYDVKM. The CDR3 consists of 13 residues. In DNA, the CDR3 is TGTGCCAGCAGCCTCCCCTTCGATCAGCCCCAGCATTTT. Protein sequence: CASSLPFDQPQHF. The full variable domain, its missing parts supplied by reference TRBV28 and TRBJ1-5, is DVKVTQSSRYLVKRTGEKVFLECVQDMDHENMFWYRQDPGLGLRLIYFSYDVKMKEKGDIPEGYSVSREKKERFSLILESASTNQTSMYLCASSLPFDQPQHFGDGTRLSIL.

This clonotype showed up just a few times. The rearrangement links TRBV2 to TRBJ2-5; D is unresolved. The CDR3 has 13 residues. The V gene lost 3 bases and the J gene lost 5 bases, with 10 bases spanning the gap. Per the germline V gene, CDR1 is SNHLY and CDR2 is FYNNEI. CDR3 protein: CASSEPFLETQYF. The CDR3, as DNA: TGTGCCAGCAGTGAGCCCTTCCTGGAGACCCAGTACTTC.

The chain uses TRBV20-1 and TRBJ1-4; the D is unclear. Trimming pared 0 bases from V and 5 bases from J, leaving 13 bases between. Germline V gene sequence: CDR1 DFQATT, CDR2 SNEGSKA (reference sequence). CDR3 size: 15 residues. The CDR3 sequence: CSARDGRSGNEKLFF. The CDR3 region has the DNA TGCAGTGCTAGAGATGGGAGGTCGGGAAATGAAAAACTGTTTTTT.

The chain combines TRBV6-1 with TRBJ1-5, with 9 positions matching TRBD1. This CDR3 is 14 amino acids long. Germline CDR1 reads MNHNS; CDR2 reads SASEGT. The junction had 4 bases not matched to a gene; V was cut back by 4 bases and J by 6 bases. The CDR3 reads CASSGTGVSQPQHF. The DNA for the CDR3 is TGTGCCAGCAGTGGGACAGGGGTCAGTCAGCCCCAGCATTTT.

CDR3 nucleotides: TGTGCCAGCAGTTTTAAGAGAGGCGGGAGGGTACTGTACGAGCAGTACTTC. Translating it yields CASSFKRGGRVLYEQYF. The V call is TRBV28, the J call TRBJ2-7, with 9 bases fitting TRBD2. J gave up 4 bases and V 3 bases, and 13 bases lay outside the gene matches. The CDR3 contains 17 residues. Germline V gene sequence: CDR1 MDHEN, CDR2 SYDVKM.

A few counts support this clonotype. The chain couples TRBV6-1 to TRBJ2-7; 7 bases align to TRBD1. V gave up 3 bases and J gave up 1 base; unmatched junction bases: 6. Germline CDR1 MNHNS, CDR2 SASEGT. The CDR3 contains 15 residues. The chain's CDR3 is CASSDTGALSYEQYF. The CDR3 DNA reads as TGTGCCAGCAGTGACACAGGGGCCCTATCCTACGAGCAGTACTTC.

This clonotype has only a few counts. The chain combines TRBV19 with TRBJ1-5; possibly TRBD1 for D (5 bases). Trimming stripped 11 bases from V and 3 bases from J, with 14 bases between. This CDR3 contains 13 residues. Germline CDR1 is LNHDA and CDR2 is SQIVND (reference sequence). The CDR3: CASGRPDNQPQHF. The CDR3 coding sequence is TGTGCCTCGGGACGGCCCGACAATCAGCCCCAGCATTTT.

The CDR3 bases are TGTGCCAGCAGCCCAGCCTGGGGGAGAGTTAAAGAGACCCAGTACTTC. This gives the protein CASSPAWGRVKETQYF. J is TRBJ2-5 and V is TRBV7-2; perhaps D is TRBD1 or TRBD2 (5 bases each). V was clipped by 5 bases and J by 3 bases, with 19 bases between them. Germline values: CDR1 SGHTA, CDR2 FQGNSA. There are 16 residues in the CDR3.

V gene TRBV4-2 combines with J gene TRBJ2-1; 12 nucleotides line up with TRBD2. This CDR3 comprises 15 residues. CDR1 is LGHNA, CDR2 YNFKEQ, per germline. Losses at the gene ends were 1 base for V and 7 bases for J; bases not matched to a gene: 2. The CDR3 coding sequence is TGTGCCAGCAGCCAAGGACTAGCGGGAGCTAATGAGCAGTTCTTC. Translating it yields CASSQGLAGANEQFF.

J is TRBJ2-7 and V is TRBV20-1; D unclear. Trimming removed 3 bases from V and 7 bases from J, with 16 bases in between. The CDR3 length is 13 residues. Per the germline V gene, CDR1 is DFQATT and CDR2 is SNEGSKA (reference sequence). The chain's CDR3 is CSASGLVLGEQYF. The CDR3 region has the DNA TGCAGTGCTAGCGGGCTAGTTCTGGGAGAGCAGTACTTC.

This chain uses TRBV28 with TRBJ2-7, with 11 nucleotides matching TRBD1. Germline V lookup: CDR1 MDHEN, CDR2 SYDVKM. This CDR3 comprises 14 residues. After removal of 8 bases from V and 7 bases from J, the junction contained 10 bases not matched to a gene. CDR3 bases: TGTGCCAGCCTTAGGGGGACAGGGGGGCAAGAGCAGTACTTC. Amino acid sequence: CASLRGTGGQEQYF. Based on the CDR3 plus reference TRBV28 and TRBJ2-7, the full variable domain is DVKVTQSSRYLVKRTGEKVFLECVQDMDHENMFWYRQDPGLGLRLIYFSYDVKMKEKGDIPEGYSVSREKKERFSLILESASTNQTSMYLCASLRGTGGQEQYFGPGTRLTVT.

This clonotype has more than one count but fewer than ten. The V and J genes are TRBV20-1 and TRBJ2-1; D unclear. The V end lost 6 bases, the J end lost 7 bases, and 16 bases lay between the germline ends. This CDR3 comprises 13 residues. Germline CDR1 is DFQATT and CDR2 is SNEGSKA (reference sequence). CDR3 nucleotide sequence: TGCAGTGCCCACGACACGCTTTCTAATGAGCAGTTCTTC. This translates into CSAHDTLSNEQFF.